This T cell receptor beta chain comes out of a study of EBV T-cell therapy then PD-1 blockade in nasopharyngeal carcinoma. Only one count was recorded for this clone. Its antigen remains unidentified. The sample carries other DNA sequences with the same CDR3. Treatment given: AdE1-LMPpoly-expanded autologous EBV-specific T-cell therapy followed by anti-PD-1 nivolumab. Clones were read by immunoSEQ multiplex PCR, and TCRdb kept only the in-frame ones, dropping some. The sample comprises some 20,000 clones, approximately 84% of which are singletons, and around 30% rests with the top ten. Losses at the gene ends were 4 bases for V and 3 bases for J; bases not matched to a gene: 1. CDR3 size: 14 residues. Looked up from germline, CDR1 is MNHEY and CDR2 is SVGEGT.

Material: CD8+ T cells from blood, obtained at roughly day 35 from a patient whose treatment included autologous EBV-specific T cells and nivolumab. The sequence came from a man aged 35-49 years with nasopharyngeal carcinoma. This sequence joins TRBV6-2 or TRBV6-3 and TRBJ2-2, with TRBD2 matching 8 bases. CDR3 coding DNA: TGTGCCAGCAGTTCCGGGGGGGACACCGGGGAGCTGTTTTTT. Protein: CASSSGGDTGELFF.